Reported below is one T cell receptor beta chain. This entry is derived from a study of blood T cell repertoires in COVID-19. Study-wide context: Collection of acute and convalescent COVID-19 samples took place in the United States, Italy and Spain.

CDR3 length: 15 residues. Looked up from germline, CDR1 is SGDLS and CDR2 is YYNGEE. V was clipped by 4 bases and J by 2 bases; unmatched bases: 4. Profiled with immunoSEQ multiplex PCR; TCRdb holds only in-frame clones, not every one. The table lists 45,000 to 55,000 clones, around 87% of them singletons. The material sequenced was peripheral blood. The V call is TRBV9, the J call TRBJ2-1; 9 bases agree with TRBD2. This TCR derives from a man aged 50 to 60 with active COVID-19. CDR3 nucleotides: TGTGCCAGCAGCTTCCTAGCGGGAACCTACAATGAGCAGTTCTTC. It specifies CASSFLAGTYNEQFF.